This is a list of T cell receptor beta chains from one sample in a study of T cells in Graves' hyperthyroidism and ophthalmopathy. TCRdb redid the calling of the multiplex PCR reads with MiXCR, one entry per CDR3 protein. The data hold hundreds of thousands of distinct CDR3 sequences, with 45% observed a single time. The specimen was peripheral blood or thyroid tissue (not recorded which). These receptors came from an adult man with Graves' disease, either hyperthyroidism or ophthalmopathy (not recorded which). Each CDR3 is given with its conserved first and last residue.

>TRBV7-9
CASSLINQPQHF
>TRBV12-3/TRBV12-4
CASSPRTGDGYTF
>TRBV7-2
CASSQGYAEAFF
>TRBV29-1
CSVVGDRASNTEAFF
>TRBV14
CASSQVFGQVGNTIYF
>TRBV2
CASRGGQGGRAYEKLFF
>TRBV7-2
CASSLGPVGQGSSPLHF
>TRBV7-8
CASSPRLAAQREQYF
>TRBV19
CAGSGDVMNTEAFF
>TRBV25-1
CASSETPIYGYTF
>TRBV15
CATSREHGVPDSDTEAFF
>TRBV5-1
CATSTSGSYEQYF
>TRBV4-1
CASSQELPPGNTIYF
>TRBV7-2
CASSLTETRATEAFF
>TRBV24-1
CATSAREGGTGPYGYTF
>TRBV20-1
CSARTDATNEELLF
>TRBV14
CASSLDRAELPLHF
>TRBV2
CASSRTGGGGNTEAFF
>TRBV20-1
CSAAHSGSSYEQYF
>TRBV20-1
CSAIDRYQHF
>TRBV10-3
CAISGTNQPQHF
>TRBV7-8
CASSLAGGRDYGYTF
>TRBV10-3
CAITDDSNQPQHF
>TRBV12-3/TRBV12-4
CASSLTGGRAEAFF
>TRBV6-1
CASSLRQTFTSSGANVLTF
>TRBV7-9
CASTTGTGASYEQYF
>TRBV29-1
CSQGLRGNTIYF
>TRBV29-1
CSLASGALSYGYTF
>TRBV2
CASSDTRETQYF
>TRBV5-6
CASTYLNTEAFF
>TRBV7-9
CASSQGRQETQYF
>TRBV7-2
CASSLVRTGYTEAFF
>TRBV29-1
CSVAPHSANTGELFF
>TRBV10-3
CAISEPADQPQHF
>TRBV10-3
CAISESTSGSNEQFF
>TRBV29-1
CSVEDPGDKMNTEAFF
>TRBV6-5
CASSLGAMAQYF
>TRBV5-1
CASSSTSTSYEQYF
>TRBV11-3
CASSLGHLSGETQYF
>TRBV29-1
CSVDRGGNTF
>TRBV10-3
CAISEGTEAFF
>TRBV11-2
CASSSYRSTGELFF
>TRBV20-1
CSASADSTEAFF
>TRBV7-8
CASSLDTSGYEQYF
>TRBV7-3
CASSPRAGSPLHF
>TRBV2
CASSAGGIGGLEQYF
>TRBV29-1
CSVGVQGITTNEKLFF
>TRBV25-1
CASSETGGFSPLHF
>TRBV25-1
CASSHDLGISPLHF
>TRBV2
CARGGTDNEKLFF
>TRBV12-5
CARSTRAQETQYF
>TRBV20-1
CSESATGGETQYF
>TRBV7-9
CARDSLRENTIYF
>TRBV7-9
CASSPRTGPYGYTF